The T cell receptor (beta chain) under discussion was sequenced for a study of cytomegalovirus exposure and HLA in healthy donors. CDR3 length: 14 amino acids. V shed 5 bases and J shed 0 bases, with 8 bases lying between them. The germline CDR1 and CDR2 sequences are PRHDT and FYEKMQ (reference sequence). PCR employed 60 Vbeta and 13 Jbeta primers. The method was immunoSEQ multiplex PCR; TCRdb's version includes in-frame clones alone and lacks a portion of them. The table records 200,000 or so clones, roughly 80% of them present only once. The rearrangement links TRBV13 to TRBJ1-5; maybe TRBD1 (6 bases). Source material: PBMCs. This TCR came from a man aged 30-40 years in good health and CMV-seronegative. CDR3 DNA: TGTGCCAGCAGCCCGGGACATAGCAATCAGCCCCAGCATTTT. Amino acids: CASSPGHSNQPQHF.